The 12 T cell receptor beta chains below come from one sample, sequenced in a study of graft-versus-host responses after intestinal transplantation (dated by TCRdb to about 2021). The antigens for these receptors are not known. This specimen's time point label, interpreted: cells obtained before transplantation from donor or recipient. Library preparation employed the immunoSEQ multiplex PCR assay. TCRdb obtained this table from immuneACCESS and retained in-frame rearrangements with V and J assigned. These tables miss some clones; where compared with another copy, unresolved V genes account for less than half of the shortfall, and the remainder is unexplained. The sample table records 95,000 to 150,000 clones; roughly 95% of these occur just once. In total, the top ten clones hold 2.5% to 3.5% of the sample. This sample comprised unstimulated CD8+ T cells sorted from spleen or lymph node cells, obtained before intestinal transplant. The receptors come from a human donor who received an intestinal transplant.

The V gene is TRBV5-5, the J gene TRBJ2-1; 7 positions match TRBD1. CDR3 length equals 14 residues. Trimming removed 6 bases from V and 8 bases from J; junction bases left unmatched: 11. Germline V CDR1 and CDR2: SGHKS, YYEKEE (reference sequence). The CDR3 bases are TGTGCCAGCAACCTAGTACCAGGGGGATATGAGCAGTTCTTC. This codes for CASNLVPGGYEQFF.

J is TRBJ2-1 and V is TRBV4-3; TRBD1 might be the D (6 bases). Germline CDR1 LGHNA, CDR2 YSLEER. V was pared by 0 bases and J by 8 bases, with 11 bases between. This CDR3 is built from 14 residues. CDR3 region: CASSQDEKGDEQFF. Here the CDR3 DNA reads TGCGCCAGCAGCCAAGATGAGAAGGGGGATGAGCAGTTCTTC.

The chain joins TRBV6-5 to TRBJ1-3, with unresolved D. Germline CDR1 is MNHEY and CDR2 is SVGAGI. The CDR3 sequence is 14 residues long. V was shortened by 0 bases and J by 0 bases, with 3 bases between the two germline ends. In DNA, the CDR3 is TGTGCCAGCAGTTACTCGGACTCTGGAAACACCATATATTTT. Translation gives CASSYSDSGNTIYF.

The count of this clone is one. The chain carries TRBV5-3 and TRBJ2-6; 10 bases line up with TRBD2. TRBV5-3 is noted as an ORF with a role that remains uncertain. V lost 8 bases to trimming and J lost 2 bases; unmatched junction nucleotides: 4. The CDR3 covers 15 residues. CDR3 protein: CASRLAGAGANVLTF. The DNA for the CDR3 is TGTGCCAGCAGACTAGCGGGCGCTGGGGCCAACGTCCTGACTTTC.

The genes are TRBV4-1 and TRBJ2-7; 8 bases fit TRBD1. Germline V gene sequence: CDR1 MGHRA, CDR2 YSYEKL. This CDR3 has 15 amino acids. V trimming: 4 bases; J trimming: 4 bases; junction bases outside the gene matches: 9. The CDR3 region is CASSLGTGGLYEQYF. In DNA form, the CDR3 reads TGCGCCAGCAGCCTCGGGACAGGTGGATTGTACGAGCAGTACTTC.

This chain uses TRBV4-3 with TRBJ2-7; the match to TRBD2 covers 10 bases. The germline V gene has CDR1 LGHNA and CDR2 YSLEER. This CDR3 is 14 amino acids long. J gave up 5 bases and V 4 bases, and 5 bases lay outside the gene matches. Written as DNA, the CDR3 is TGCGCCAGCAGCCCTACTAGCGGGAACCACGAGCAGTACTTC. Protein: CASSPTSGNHEQYF.

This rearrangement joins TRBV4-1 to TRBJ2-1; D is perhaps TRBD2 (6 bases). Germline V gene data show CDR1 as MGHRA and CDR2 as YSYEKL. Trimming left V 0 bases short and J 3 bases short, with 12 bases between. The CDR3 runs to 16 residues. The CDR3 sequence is CASSQDHGSYYNEQFF. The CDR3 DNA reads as TGCGCCAGCAGCCAAGATCACGGGAGTTACTACAATGAGCAGTTCTTC.

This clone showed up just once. In DNA form, the CDR3 reads TGTGCCAGCAGCCACGGGGAGAACACTGAAGCTTTCTTT. As protein: CASSHGENTEAFF. The genes are TRBV6-5 and TRBJ1-1; unclear D gene. The length of the CDR3 is 13 residues. V dropped 6 bases and J dropped 1 base, with 9 bases sitting between them. Germline V gene sequence: CDR1 MNHEY, CDR2 SVGAGI.

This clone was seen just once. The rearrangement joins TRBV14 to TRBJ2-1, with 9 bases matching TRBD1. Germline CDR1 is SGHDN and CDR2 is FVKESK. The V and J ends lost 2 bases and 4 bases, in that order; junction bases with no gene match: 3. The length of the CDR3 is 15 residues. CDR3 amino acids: CASSQMGQGYNEQFF. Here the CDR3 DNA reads TGTGCCAGCAGCCAAATGGGACAGGGTTACAATGAGCAGTTCTTC.

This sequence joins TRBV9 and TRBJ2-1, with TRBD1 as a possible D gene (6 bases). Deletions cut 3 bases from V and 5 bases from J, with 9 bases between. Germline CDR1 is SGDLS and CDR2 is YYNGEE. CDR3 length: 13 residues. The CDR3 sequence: CASSADRDNEQFF. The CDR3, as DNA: TGTGCCAGCAGCGCGGACAGAGACAATGAGCAGTTCTTC.

Written as DNA, the CDR3 is TGTGCCAGCAGCGCTAGCCCCGGGACCGGGGAGCTGTTTTTT. Translating gives CASSASPGTGELFF. The chain has TRBV9 and TRBJ2-2; maybe TRBD2 (5 bases). CDR3 length equals 14 residues. Germline CDR1 is SGDLS and CDR2 is YYNGEE. V shed 3 bases and J shed 5 bases, with 11 bases lying between them.

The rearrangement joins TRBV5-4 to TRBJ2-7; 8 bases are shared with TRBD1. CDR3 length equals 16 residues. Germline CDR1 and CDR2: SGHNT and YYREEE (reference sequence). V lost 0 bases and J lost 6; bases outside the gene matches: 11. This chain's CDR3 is CASSLAGRQGSPEQYF. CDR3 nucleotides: TGTGCCAGCAGCTTGGCCGGGAGACAGGGGTCGCCCGAGCAGTACTTC. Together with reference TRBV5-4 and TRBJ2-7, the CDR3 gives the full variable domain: ETGVTQSPTHLIKTRGQQVTLRCSSQSGHNTVSWYQQALGQGPQFIFQYYREEENGRGNFPPRFSGLQFPNYSSELNVNALELDDSALYLCASSLAGRQGSPEQYFGPGTRLTVT.